The T cell receptor beta chain under discussion was sequenced for a study of blood T cell repertoires in COVID-19. Profiling relied on immunoSEQ multiplex PCR, and the TCRdb table lists in-frame clones only, not all of them. The repertoire holds approximately 280,000 clones, with roughly 90% as singletons. The CDR3 spans 14 residues. The germline V gene encodes CDR1 SEHNR and CDR2 FQNEAQ (reference sequence). J gave up 6 bases and V 11 bases, and 15 bases lay outside the gene matches. This sequence originates from a woman under 30 with acute COVID-19. The sequencing sample was made of PBMCs or T cells enriched from blood (not recorded which). The chain employs TRBV7-9 and TRBJ1-2, with 7 bases fitting TRBD1. The CDR3 region has the DNA TGTGCCGGGAATGGAAACCGGGACAGCAATGGCTACACCTTC. It yields the protein CAGNGNRDSNGYTF. Filled out from reference TRBV7-9 and TRBJ1-2, the complete variable domain reads DTGVSQNPRHKITKRGQNVTFRCDPISEHNRLYWYRQTLGQGPEFLTYFQNEAQLEKSRLLSDRFSAERPKGSFSTLEIQRTEQGDSAMYLCAGNGNRDSNGYTFGSGTRLTVV.